This T cell receptor beta chain is from a study of T-cell memory formation after mild COVID-19. The table lists this clonotype with a few counts. TCRdb fed the 5' RACE reads into MiXCR, producing one record per CDR3 protein. The sample includes hundreds of thousands of distinct CDR3 sequences, roughly a fifth of them seen just once. The sequence came from an adult woman who had mild COVID-19 (a few samples of this study predate the infection). Cell type and time point are not known. What was sequenced was PBMCs or a T cell subset sorted from them (not recorded which).

CDR3 protein: CSVAGGGEQYF. DNA of the CDR3: TGCAGCGTAGCAGGGGGCGGTGAGCAGTACTTC. The rearrangement links TRBV29-1 to TRBJ2-7, with 8 positions matching TRBD1. V lost 6 bases and J lost 7; bases outside the gene matches: 5. Germline V gives CDR1 SQVTM, CDR2 ANQGSEA. The CDR3 runs 11 residues.